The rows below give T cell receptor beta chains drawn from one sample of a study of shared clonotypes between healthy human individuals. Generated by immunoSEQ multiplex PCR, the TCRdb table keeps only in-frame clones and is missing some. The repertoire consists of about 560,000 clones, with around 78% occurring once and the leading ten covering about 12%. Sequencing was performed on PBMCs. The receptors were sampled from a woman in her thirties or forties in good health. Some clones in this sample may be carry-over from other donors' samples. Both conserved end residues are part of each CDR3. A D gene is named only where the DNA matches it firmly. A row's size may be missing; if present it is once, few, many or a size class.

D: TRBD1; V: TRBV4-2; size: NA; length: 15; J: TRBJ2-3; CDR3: CASSRQGPLGDTQYF; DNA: TGTGCCAGCAGCCGACAGGGCCCTTTGGGGGATACGCAGTATTTT
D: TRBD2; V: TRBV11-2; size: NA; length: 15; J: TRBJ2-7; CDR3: CASSWTSGTSYEQYF; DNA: TGTGCCAGCAGCTGGACTAGCGGTACCTCCTACGAGCAGTACTTC
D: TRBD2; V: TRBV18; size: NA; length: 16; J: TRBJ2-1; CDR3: CASSPKGLADYNEQFF; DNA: TGTGCCAGCTCACCAAAGGGACTAGCGGATTACAATGAGCAGTTCTTC
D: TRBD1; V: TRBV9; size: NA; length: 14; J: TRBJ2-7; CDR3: CASSPGTGGSEQYF; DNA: TGTGCCAGCAGCCCCGGGACAGGGGGCTCCGAGCAGTACTTC
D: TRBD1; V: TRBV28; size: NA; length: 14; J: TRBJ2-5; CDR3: CASRGTALQETQYF; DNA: TGTGCCAGCAGGGGGACAGCTTTACAAGAGACCCAGTACTTC
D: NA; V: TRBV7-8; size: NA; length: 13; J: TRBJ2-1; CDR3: CASSLGSLDEQFF; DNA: TGTGCCAGCAGCTTAGGCTCCCTGGATGAGCAGTTCTTC
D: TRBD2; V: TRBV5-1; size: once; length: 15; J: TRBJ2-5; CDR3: CASKGGQGLGETQYF; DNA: TGCGCCAGCAAGGGAGGGCAGGGCCTGGGGGAGACCCAGTACTTC
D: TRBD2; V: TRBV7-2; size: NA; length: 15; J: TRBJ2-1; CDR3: CASSPWTSSYNEQFF; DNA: TGTGCCAGCAGCCCTTGGACTAGCTCCTACAATGAGCAGTTCTTC
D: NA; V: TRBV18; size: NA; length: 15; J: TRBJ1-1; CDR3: CASSPPRSRDTEAFF; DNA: TGTGCCAGCTCACCTCCCAGGTCGAGGGACACTGAAGCTTTCTTT
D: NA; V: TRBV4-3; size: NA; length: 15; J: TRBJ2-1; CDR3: CASSQDFSGNDEQFF; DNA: TGCGCCAGCAGCCAAGATTTTTCCGGGAACGATGAGCAGTTCTTC
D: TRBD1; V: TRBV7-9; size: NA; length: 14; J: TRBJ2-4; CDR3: CASSLVGQGDIQYF; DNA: TGTGCCAGCAGCTTAGTGGGACAGGGGGACATTCAGTACTTC